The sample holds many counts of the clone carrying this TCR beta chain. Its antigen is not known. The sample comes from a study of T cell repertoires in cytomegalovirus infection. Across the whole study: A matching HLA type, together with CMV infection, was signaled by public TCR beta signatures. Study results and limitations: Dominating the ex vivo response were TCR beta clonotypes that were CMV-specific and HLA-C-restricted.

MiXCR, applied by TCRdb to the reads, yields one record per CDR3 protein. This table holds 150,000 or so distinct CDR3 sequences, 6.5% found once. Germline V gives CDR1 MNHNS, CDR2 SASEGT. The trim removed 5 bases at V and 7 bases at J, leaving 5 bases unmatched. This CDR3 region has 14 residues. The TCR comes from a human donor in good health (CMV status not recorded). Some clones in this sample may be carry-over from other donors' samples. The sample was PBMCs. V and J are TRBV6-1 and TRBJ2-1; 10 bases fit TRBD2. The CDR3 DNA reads TGTGCCAGCAGTCTAGCGGGGGATCGAAATGAGCAGTTCTTC. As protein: CASSLAGDRNEQFF.